This T cell receptor (beta chain) was captured in a study of tumor-infiltrating lymphocytes in primary liver carcinoma (dated by TCRdb to 2015 to 2018). For the study in its entirety: Of the five patients (three men and two women, aged 30 to 69 years), four had hepatocellular carcinoma and one had combined HCC and intrahepatic cholangiocarcinoma. Samples yielded roughly 3.5 to 8 million productive TCRbeta reads; read depth did not differ significantly between tissue types. TCRbeta repertoire sequencing covered 35 or so specimens from 5 patients: roughly 25 tumor regions, 5 adjacent noncancerous liver tissues and 5 peripheral blood samples. The tumors of the five patients were staged as T1-T3 N0M0, with maximum diameters ranging from about 4 to 11 cm. For each liver tumor, the study sampled five regions along with adjacent normal tissue and blood, and applied TCRbeta repertoire sequencing, expression microarrays and whole-exome sequencing. Repertoires from technical replicates were highly reproducible, with mean shared-clone rates approximately 0.92 and correlation coefficients above 0.95.

This clonotype was found many times. Its recognized antigen is unknown. No quality values exist for individual bases; no much larger clone is one base distant. Broader findings and caveats from the paper: Consistent with antigen-driven expansion, pairs of tumor regions showed higher repertoire overlap (mean around 35%) than either tumor-adjacent pairs (around 17%) or tumor-blood pairs (roughly 15%). Bulk unsorted samples precluded comparing CD4+ and CD8+ T cell repertoires. A significantly larger repertoire fraction was made up by the top 250 clones in tumors than in blood (p = 0.039). Only the TCR beta chain was sequenced, which likely underestimates true repertoire diversity because unpaired alpha chains were not captured. With just a few patients in the study, the authors point out that the findings should be validated in a larger study.

Without any cell sorting, total RNA and DNA were co-extracted from about 20-30 mg of bulk tissue using the AllPrep DNA/RNA mini kit. Between late 2015 and 2016, five patients in China with histopathologically diagnosed primary liver carcinoma had surgical resection. At the time of sampling, the patients had chronic HBV infection and had not received any treatment. Each fresh piece of tumor and adjacent tissue was cut in two, with one half stored in RNAlater at -80 degrees C and the other half sent for histology. Using a constant-region primer and ProtoScript II reverse transcriptase, TCRbeta-specific cDNA was reverse-transcribed from approximately 0.5 ug total RNA. TCRbeta libraries were built with three nested multiplex PCR rounds, a slightly modified ARM-PCR procedure. A final 25-cycle PCR with Deep VentR polymerase added sample barcodes and Illumina adapters. Before sequencing, amplicons of 200-500 bp were gel-purified using a QIAquick gel extraction kit. TCRbeta amplicons were sequenced on an Illumina HiSeq 2500 with 250-bp paired-end reads. Regarding the original processing steps: Quality trimming of reads was performed with Trimmomatic v0.33, and paired reads were merged with FLASH v1.2.11 so that full CDR3 sequences could be recovered. MiGEC v1.2.1b assigned V, D and J germline segments to the rearranged TCRbeta sequences. Clonotype statistics and Shannon-Wiener diversity indices were computed with VDJtools v1.0.0. To reduce sampling bias, subsequent analyses other than the diversity analysis used only the 250 most abundant clonotypes in each sample. TCRdb ran its own pipeline on the public reads, namely fastp trimming at Q25 and MiXCR clone calling, and kept in-frame beta chains. Each entry is one CDR3 protein sequence, shown with its most common DNA and genes. TCRdb's processing, not the study's, gives the V and J calls here. For this sample there are over 100,000 distinct CDR3 sequences; around 70% appear just once. Of the sample, over 8% falls within the top ten clones.

This TCR was sampled from a woman in her fifties or sixties with primary liver carcinoma and hepatitis B virus infection. Sequencing was done on a sample of tumor-adjacent normal liver tissue.

The nucleotides read TGTGCCAGCAGCTTGCGGCCAGATACGCAGTATTTT. Its protein reads: CASSLRPDTQYF. In this chain, TRBV5-6 is recombined with TRBJ2-3; the D gene assignment is ambiguous. Counted from cysteine to phenylalanine, this CDR3 has 12 amino acids. Just the 36-base CDR3 DNA is kept, in frame starting at base 1. The germline V gene encodes CDR1 SGHDT and CDR2 YYEEEE. A distance of 4 bases separates the germline ends of V and J, which lose 1 base and 4 bases respectively.